This TCR beta chain was recovered during a study of identical twins. Whole-study findings and limits: Fewer insertions characterized abundant cord blood beta clonotypes, whereas memory repertoires showed none.

In TCRdb, the 5' RACE reads were re-called with MiXCR into one record per CDR3 protein. The profile covers 200,000 to 250,000 distinct CDR3 sequences, with 7% appearing a single time and about 3.6% taken by the ten largest. This clonotype has a count of ten or more. The antigen is unknown. The same data also contributed to another study, on yellow fever vaccine responses in identical twins.

The sequence derives from a woman aged 18 to 35 in good health. The specimen sequenced was memory (CD45RO+) T cells sorted from blood.

CDR3: CASSFRDNYGYTF. In nucleotides, the CDR3 is TGTGCCAGCAGTTTCAGGGACAACTATGGCTACACCTTC. The rearrangement links TRBV12-3 or TRBV12-4 to TRBJ1-2, with D possibly being TRBD1 (5 bases). The V gene lost 3 bases and the J gene lost 2 bases, with 7 bases spanning the gap. The CDR3 consists of 13 residues.